This is a list of T cell receptor beta chains from one sample in a study of blood T cell repertoires in COVID-19. Profiling relied on immunoSEQ multiplex PCR, and the TCRdb table lists in-frame clones only, not all of them. The sample has tens of thousands of clones; about nine tenths are singletons. The sequencing input was peripheral blood. These receptors originate from a woman aged 80 or older with acute or convalescent COVID-19. Both conserved end residues are part of each CDR3. Not all rows give a size; the values are once, few, many and, for expanded clones, a class.

>few|16|TRBV5-1|TRBJ2-2
CASSLSGTVNTGELFF
>NA|15|TRBV2|TRBJ1-5
CASGPGTGGNGPQHF
>NA|15|TRBV7-2|TRBJ2-1
CASSLDISATNEQFF
>NA|13|TRBV10-2|TRBJ1-2
CASSEQGDYGYTF
>NA|13|TRBV5-1|TRBJ2-1
CASSLGRVGEQFF
>NA|13|TRBV29-1|TRBJ1-5
CSVGQGSNQPQHF
>NA|15|TRBV21-1|TRBJ1-2
CASSKPPQGAYGYTF
>NA|15|TRBV7-9|TRBJ1-1
CASSAKAGLNTEAFF
>NA|14|TRBV7-2|TRBJ1-6
CASSLRDMDSPLHF
>NA|17|TRBV5-1|TRBJ2-1
CASSTAGTGFSYNEQFF
>few|15|TRBV6-5|TRBJ2-5
CASSRPASGEETQYF
>NA|13|TRBV14|TRBJ2-7
CASSRGIAYEQYF
>NA|19|TRBV28|TRBJ2-1
CASSLPRPLAGASYNEQFF
>NA|15|TRBV5-1|TRBJ1-3
CASSRGQNSGNTIYF
>once|15|TRBV6-5|TRBJ2-7
CASSYGGDGPYEQYF
>NA|15|TRBV5-1|TRBJ2-7
CASSWGKGGAYEQYF
>NA|17|TRBV5-1|TRBJ1-6
CASSLELTGDYNSPLHF
>once|16|TRBV7-9|TRBJ2-1
CASSPIELAHYNEQFF
>NA|15|TRBV28|TRBJ1-5
CASSRDRGENQPQHF